This entry lists 9 T cell receptor beta chains sequenced from one sample in a study of cytomegalovirus exposure and HLA in healthy donors. The PCR ran on 60 Vbeta and 13 Jbeta primers. The repertoire was sequenced with immunoSEQ multiplex PCR; TCRdb's copy has only in-frame clones and lacks some. The sample has roughly 140,000 clones, about 79% seen once. The source material was PBMCs. Source of these receptors: a woman aged 25 to 39 in good health and CMV-seronegative.

The V call is TRBV7-3, the J call TRBJ1-1; TRBD1 aligns across 7 bases. CDR1 and CDR2 (germline): SGHTA, FQGTGA. The CDR3 is 14 amino acids. J lost 3 bases, V lost 4 bases, and 5 bases had no gene match. CDR3 in amino acids: CASSYRGRDTEAFF. The CDR3 nucleotides are TGTGCCAGCAGCTACAGGGGTAGGGACACTGAAGCTTTCTTT.

The chain carries TRBV7-3 and TRBJ1-2; perhaps TRBD1 as D (5 bases). CDR1 and CDR2 from the germline V gene are SGHTA and FQGTGA. This CDR3 contains 15 residues. Trimming cost V 7 bases and J 4 bases, with 19 bases left between them. The CDR3 DNA reads TGTGCCAGCAAAGCGGCGGGCGGGGCGACCTATGGCTACACCTTC. It codes for CASKAAGGATYGYTF.

V is TRBV14 and J is TRBJ2-4; D is perhaps TRBD2 (7 bases). CDR1 is SGHDN, CDR2 FVKESK, per germline. V was trimmed by 2 bases and J by 0 bases, leaving 20 bases between them. The CDR3 is 19 amino acids. Here the CDR3 DNA reads TGTGCCAGCAGCCAATTTCCCCTCGGGGGGCACTTAGCCAAAAACATTCAGTACTTC. Protein sequence: CASSQFPLGGHLAKNIQYF.

V usage is TRBV9 and J usage is TRBJ2-3; D is uncertain. Per germline, CDR1 SGDLS and CDR2 YYNGEE. This CDR3 spans 15 amino acids. Trimming pared 0 bases from V and 2 bases from J, leaving 10 bases between. Written as DNA, the CDR3 is TGTGCCAGCAGCGTAGGGCCTAGGAACACAGATACGCAGTATTTT. This codes for CASSVGPRNTDTQYF.

The rearrangement joins TRBV6-5 to TRBJ1-2, with D perhaps matching TRBD1 (6 bases). Germline V CDR1 and CDR2: MNHEY, SVGAGI. With 0 bases removed from V and 10 bases from J, the gap between germline ends came to 12 bases. The CDR3 is 13 amino acids. The CDR3 here is CASSYSQGVDYTF. CDR3 in DNA: TGTGCCAGCAGTTACTCACAGGGCGTCGACTACACCTTC.

The V call is TRBV20-1, the J call TRBJ2-7; a possible D gene is TRBD1 (6 bases). Germline V gives CDR1 DFQATT, CDR2 SNEGSKA (reference sequence). With 4 bases removed from V and 5 bases from J, the gap between germline ends came to 9 bases. This CDR3 contains 11 residues. The CDR3 bases are TGCAGTGCTAAGGCAGGGGACGAGCAGTACTTC. Its protein is CSAKAGDEQYF.

This clone showed up just once. The chain couples TRBV9 to TRBJ2-2; weak D call: TRBD2 (6 bases). The V and J ends lost 0 bases and 5 bases respectively, with 14 bases between them. The CDR3 loop spans 16 amino acids. Germline CDR1 is SGDLS and CDR2 is YYNGEE. In nucleotides, the CDR3 is TGTGCCAGCAGCGTAGTGTCCGGGAGTGGTACCGGGGAGCTGTTTTTT. This translates into CASSVVSGSGTGELFF.

This chain uses TRBV5-4 with TRBJ2-5; D remains unclear. Per germline, CDR1 SGHNT and CDR2 YYREEE (reference sequence). The CDR3 loop spans 14 amino acids. Trimming cost V 4 bases and J 5 bases, with 15 bases left between them. DNA of the CDR3: TGTGCCAGCAGCCCTGGAGCTGGTGTGGAGACCCAGTACTTC. This translates into CASSPGAGVETQYF.

The chain uses TRBV13 and TRBJ1-2; perhaps TRBD1 as D (5 bases). V was cut by 3 bases and J by 6 bases, with 20 bases left in between. Looked up from germline, CDR1 is PRHDT and CDR2 is FYEKMQ (reference sequence). The CDR3 loop spans 16 amino acids. CDR3 in amino acids: CASSFERSGGLNGYTF. CDR3 sequence (DNA): TGTGCCAGCAGCTTCGAGAGGTCGGGGGGTTTGAATGGCTACACCTTC.